This is a list of T cell receptor beta chains from one sample in a study of CD8 T cell repertoires and HIV-1 epitope variants. Generated by immunoSEQ multiplex PCR, the TCRdb table keeps only in-frame clones and is missing some. The sample carries tens of thousands of clones, roughly four fifths recorded once. The specimen was uncultured baseline CD8+ T cells from peripheral blood mononuclear cells (PBMCs). Receptors were obtained from a male donor with HIV. CDR3s include the opening cysteine and the closing phenylalanine or tryptophan. The order of the fields is CDR3 length, V gene, clone size, J gene, D gene, CDR3 DNA, CDR3 protein. The D gene is left open where the match is weak. The size entry is marked missing in some rows and otherwise reads once, few, many or a size class.

len: 12
v_gene: TRBV5-6
abundance: few
j_gene: TRBJ1-1
d_gene: NA
CDR3nt: TGTGCCAGCACCCTTCTTGGCACTGAAGCTTTCTTT
CDR3aa: CASTLLGTEAFF

len: 14
v_gene: TRBV6-5
abundance: NA
j_gene: TRBJ2-7
d_gene: NA
CDR3nt: TGTGCCAGCAGTCCTCTAGCGTACTCCTACGAGCAGTACTTC
CDR3aa: CASSPLAYSYEQYF

len: 12
v_gene: TRBV30
abundance: few
j_gene: TRBJ1-2
d_gene: NA
CDR3nt: TGTGCCTGGAGCTCCCAGTTCTATGGCTACACCTTC
CDR3aa: CAWSSQFYGYTF

len: 15
v_gene: TRBV19
abundance: NA
j_gene: TRBJ1-5
d_gene: NA
CDR3nt: TGTGCCAGTAGAAAAGGGTCGGGTGGCAATCAGCCCCAGCATTTT
CDR3aa: CASRKGSGGNQPQHF

len: 13
v_gene: TRBV14
abundance: NA
j_gene: TRBJ2-7
d_gene: NA
CDR3nt: TGTGCCAGCAGCCCTACAGGGCGTCGCGAGCAGTACTTC
CDR3aa: CASSPTGRREQYF

len: 16
v_gene: TRBV28
abundance: NA
j_gene: TRBJ2-1
d_gene: TRBD1
CDR3nt: TGTGCCAGCAGTTTACTCGGGACAGGGGGCGGGAATGAGCAGTTCTTC
CDR3aa: CASSLLGTGGGNEQFF

len: 15
v_gene: TRBV7-2
abundance: NA
j_gene: TRBJ2-5
d_gene: NA
CDR3nt: TGTGCCAGCAGGGAAGGGGGAAGCGGGAAAGAGACCCAGTACTTC
CDR3aa: CASREGGSGKETQYF

len: 13
v_gene: TRBV6-5
abundance: NA
j_gene: TRBJ1-1
d_gene: TRBD1
CDR3nt: TGTGCCAGCAGCTCCCAGGGGGCGACTGAAGCTTTCTTT
CDR3aa: CASSSQGATEAFF

len: 11
v_gene: TRBV28
abundance: NA
j_gene: TRBJ1-1
d_gene: NA
CDR3nt: TGTGCCAGCAAAGACTACACTGAAGCTTTCTTT
CDR3aa: CASKDYTEAFF

len: 14
v_gene: TRBV6-9
abundance: NA
j_gene: TRBJ2-7
d_gene: TRBD2
CDR3nt: TGTGCCAGCAGGATGGGGGGGGGACGGCACGAGCAGTACTTC
CDR3aa: CASRMGGGRHEQYF

len: 13
v_gene: TRBV28
abundance: NA
j_gene: TRBJ2-3
d_gene: NA
CDR3nt: TGTGCCAGCAAGGATCCGGTGTCGTATACGCAGTATTTT
CDR3aa: CASKDPVSYTQYF

len: 12
v_gene: TRBV30
abundance: NA
j_gene: TRBJ2-5
d_gene: NA
CDR3nt: TGTGCCTGGAGTCTGGGCCAAGAGACCCAGTACTTC
CDR3aa: CAWSLGQETQYF

len: 14
v_gene: TRBV5-1
abundance: NA
j_gene: TRBJ1-2
d_gene: NA
CDR3nt: TGCGCCAGCAGCTTGGACTCCGCCGGCTATGGCTACACCTTC
CDR3aa: CASSLDSAGYGYTF

len: 17
v_gene: TRBV11-2
abundance: NA
j_gene: TRBJ1-2
d_gene: NA
CDR3nt: TGTGCCAGCAGTCCGAGTGGGAGTAGGGGTACTAACTATGGCTACACCTTC
CDR3aa: CASSPSGSRGTNYGYTF

len: 17
v_gene: TRBV7-8
abundance: NA
j_gene: TRBJ2-3
d_gene: NA
CDR3nt: TGTGCCAGCAGCCCCGATTATGGGGGGGCGTTCGCAGATACGCAGTATTTT
CDR3aa: CASSPDYGGAFADTQYF

len: 12
v_gene: TRBV5-6
abundance: once
j_gene: TRBJ2-1
d_gene: NA
CDR3nt: TGTGCCAGCACGGACACCGACAATGAGCAGTTCTTC
CDR3aa: CASTDTDNEQFF

len: 13
v_gene: TRBV7-8
abundance: NA
j_gene: TRBJ2-7
d_gene: NA
CDR3nt: TGTGCCAGCAGCTTAGTCCCCCCCTACGAGCAGTACTTC
CDR3aa: CASSLVPPYEQYF

len: 14
v_gene: TRBV5-1
abundance: NA
j_gene: TRBJ1-3
d_gene: NA
CDR3nt: TGCGCCAGCAGCTTGGACAGCTCTGGAAACACCATATATTTT
CDR3aa: CASSLDSSGNTIYF

len: 14
v_gene: TRBV18
abundance: NA
j_gene: TRBJ2-1
d_gene: TRBD2
CDR3nt: TGTGCCAGCTCGCCGGGACTAGCGGGGAATGAGCAGTTCTTC
CDR3aa: CASSPGLAGNEQFF

len: 14
v_gene: TRBV5-5
abundance: NA
j_gene: TRBJ1-5
d_gene: NA
CDR3nt: TGTGCCAGCAGACCTTTGGCGGTGGGTCAGCCCCAGCATTTT
CDR3aa: CASRPLAVGQPQHF

len: 18
v_gene: TRBV14
abundance: NA
j_gene: TRBJ2-1
d_gene: NA
CDR3nt: TGTGCCAGCAGCCAAGACGTGTCGCTTCCCCTCTCCTACAATGAGCAGTTCTTC
CDR3aa: CASSQDVSLPLSYNEQFF

len: 15
v_gene: TRBV30
abundance: NA
j_gene: TRBJ2-1
d_gene: TRBD2
CDR3nt: TGTGCCTGGAGTTCTAGCGGGGGGTATTTTAATGAGCAGTTCTTC
CDR3aa: CAWSSSGGYFNEQFF

len: 16
v_gene: TRBV11-2
abundance: NA
j_gene: TRBJ2-1
d_gene: TRBD2
CDR3nt: TGTGCCAGCAGCTCATACAGAGCGGGAGGGCCGGATGAGCAGTTCTTC
CDR3aa: CASSSYRAGGPDEQFF

len: 13
v_gene: TRBV7-3
abundance: few
j_gene: TRBJ1-2
d_gene: TRBD1
CDR3nt: TGTGCCAGCAGGAACACAGGGGACTATGGCTACACCTTC
CDR3aa: CASRNTGDYGYTF

len: 15
v_gene: TRBV5-6
abundance: NA
j_gene: TRBJ2-5
d_gene: NA
CDR3nt: TGTGCCAGCAGCTTTGGTATCGGTTTCCAAGAGACCCAGTACTTC
CDR3aa: CASSFGIGFQETQYF

len: 15
v_gene: TRBV4-3
abundance: NA
j_gene: TRBJ1-5
d_gene: NA
CDR3nt: TGCGCCAGCAGCCAAGACCCCGGGGGCAATCAGCCCCAGCATTTT
CDR3aa: CASSQDPGGNQPQHF

len: 13
v_gene: TRBV6-6
abundance: NA
j_gene: TRBJ1-1
d_gene: NA
CDR3nt: TGTGCCAGCAGTTTAGTCGGATACACTGAAGCTTTCTTT
CDR3aa: CASSLVGYTEAFF

len: 13
v_gene: TRBV5-4
abundance: NA
j_gene: TRBJ1-2
d_gene: NA
CDR3nt: TGTGCCAGCAGCTTGAGCATGGACTATGGCTACACCTTC
CDR3aa: CASSLSMDYGYTF

len: 15
v_gene: TRBV5-4
abundance: NA
j_gene: TRBJ2-3
d_gene: TRBD2
CDR3nt: TGTGCCAGCAGCTCGGGACTAGCGGGAGCTCCTACGCAGTATTTT
CDR3aa: CASSSGLAGAPTQYF

len: 13
v_gene: TRBV5-4
abundance: many
j_gene: TRBJ1-2
d_gene: NA
CDR3nt: TGTGCCAGCAGCTCCATACGGGACCTAGGCTACACCTTC
CDR3aa: CASSSIRDLGYTF

len: 13
v_gene: TRBV14
abundance: NA
j_gene: TRBJ1-2
d_gene: NA
CDR3nt: TGTGCCAGCAGCCAAGAGACAGACTATGGCTACACCTTC
CDR3aa: CASSQETDYGYTF

len: 15
v_gene: TRBV28
abundance: once
j_gene: TRBJ1-2
d_gene: TRBD1
CDR3nt: TGTGCCAGCAGTTCCGGGACAGGGACCGACTATGGCTACACCTTC
CDR3aa: CASSSGTGTDYGYTF

len: 18
v_gene: TRBV28
abundance: many
j_gene: TRBJ2-1
d_gene: TRBD2
CDR3nt: TGTGCCAGCAGAAGAGGACTAGCGGGAGGGATTTTTTACAATGAGCAGTTCTTC
CDR3aa: CASRRGLAGGIFYNEQFF

len: 15
v_gene: TRBV10-3
abundance: NA
j_gene: TRBJ1-1
d_gene: NA
CDR3nt: TGTGCCATCAGCCCAAAGATCGACAGTCCCTCTGAAGCTTTCTTT
CDR3aa: CAISPKIDSPSEAFF

len: 15
v_gene: TRBV2
abundance: NA
j_gene: TRBJ2-1
d_gene: TRBD2
CDR3nt: TGTGCCAGCGTAGATGCTAGCGGGACCTACAATGAGCAGTTCTTC
CDR3aa: CASVDASGTYNEQFF

len: 13
v_gene: TRBV29-1
abundance: NA
j_gene: TRBJ2-3
d_gene: TRBD1
CDR3nt: TGCAGCGCCCGGACAGGGGGGACAGATACGCAGTATTTT
CDR3aa: CSARTGGTDTQYF

len: 12
v_gene: TRBV10-2
abundance: NA
j_gene: TRBJ2-7
d_gene: NA
CDR3nt: TGCGCCAGCAGTGATTGGGGCGGTGAGCAGTACTTC
CDR3aa: CASSDWGGEQYF

len: 13
v_gene: TRBV5-5
abundance: NA
j_gene: TRBJ2-1
d_gene: TRBD1
CDR3nt: TGTGCCAGTTGGGGACAGGGGGCGTTGGAGCAGTTCTTC
CDR3aa: CASWGQGALEQFF

len: 16
v_gene: TRBV14
abundance: NA
j_gene: TRBJ2-2
d_gene: TRBD1
CDR3nt: TGTGCCAGCAGCCTTAGGGGGACAGGGGGCACCGGGGAGCTGTTTTTT
CDR3aa: CASSLRGTGGTGELFF

len: 13
v_gene: TRBV7-2
abundance: NA
j_gene: TRBJ2-7
d_gene: NA
CDR3nt: TGTGCCAGCAGCTTAGAGGCCTACTACGAGCAGTACTTC
CDR3aa: CASSLEAYYEQYF

len: 14
v_gene: TRBV27
abundance: NA
j_gene: TRBJ2-3
d_gene: TRBD2
CDR3nt: TGTGCCAGCCGTCTAGCGGGGTTCACAGATACGCAGTATTTT
CDR3aa: CASRLAGFTDTQYF

len: 13
v_gene: TRBV5-1
abundance: NA
j_gene: TRBJ2-5
d_gene: NA
CDR3nt: TGCGCCAGCAGCTTAACAGGGTCCGAGACCCAGTACTTC
CDR3aa: CASSLTGSETQYF

len: 14
v_gene: TRBV5-4
abundance: NA
j_gene: TRBJ2-1
d_gene: NA
CDR3nt: TGTGCCAGCAGCTTGAAAGGCGCCCCCAATGAGCAGTTCTTC
CDR3aa: CASSLKGAPNEQFF

len: 14
v_gene: TRBV29-1
abundance: NA
j_gene: TRBJ2-5
d_gene: TRBD2
CDR3nt: TGCAGCGTCGAGGAGACTAGCGGGTTTGGGACCCAGTACTTC
CDR3aa: CSVEETSGFGTQYF

len: 13
v_gene: TRBV19
abundance: NA
j_gene: TRBJ1-2
d_gene: NA
CDR3nt: TGTGCCAGTAGTGATGCAGGGTTCTATGGCTACACCTTC
CDR3aa: CASSDAGFYGYTF

len: 15
v_gene: TRBV2
abundance: NA
j_gene: TRBJ2-1
d_gene: TRBD1
CDR3nt: TGTGCCAGCAGTGAAACAGGGGCGCGATCCGGGGAGCAGTTCTTC
CDR3aa: CASSETGARSGEQFF